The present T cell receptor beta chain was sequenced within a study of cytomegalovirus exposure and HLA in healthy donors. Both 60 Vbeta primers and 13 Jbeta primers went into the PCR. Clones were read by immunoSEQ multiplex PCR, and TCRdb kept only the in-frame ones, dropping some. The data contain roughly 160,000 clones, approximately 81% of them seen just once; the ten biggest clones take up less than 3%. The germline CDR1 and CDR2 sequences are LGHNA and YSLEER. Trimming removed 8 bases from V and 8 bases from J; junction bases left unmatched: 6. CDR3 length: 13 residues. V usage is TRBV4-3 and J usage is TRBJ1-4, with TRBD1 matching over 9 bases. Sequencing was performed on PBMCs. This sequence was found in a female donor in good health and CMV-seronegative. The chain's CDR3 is CASGGTGSEKLFF. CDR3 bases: TGCGCCAGCGGCGGGACAGGGTCCGAAAAACTGTTTTTT.